Below, one T cell receptor (beta chain) is given with its context. The antigen is unknown. These data come from a study of T cell responses to AZD1222 COVID-19 vaccine. Whole-study results and caveats: Without day 14 samples, only post-peak T cell repertoires were studied.

The ends lost 5 bases at V and 0 bases at J; junction bases unmatched: 10. Germline CDR1 is WSHSY and CDR2 is SAAADI. The CDR3 loop spans 20 amino acids. Here immunoSEQ multiplex PCR was the method, and the copy in TCRdb shows in-frame clones only, minus some. The data show approximately 190,000 clones, with more than 75% seen just once and 0.95% to 1% held by the top ten. The chain couples TRBV10-2 to TRBJ2-2; 15 nucleotides agree with TRBD2. The sequence was collected from an adult in good health. The sequences come from peripheral blood, collected on day 0 of AZD1222 vaccination. CDR3 in DNA: TGCGCCAGCAGTTCAAGGGGGACTAGCGGGGGGTTTACGAACACCGGGGAGCTGTTTTTT. It is translated as CASSSRGTSGGFTNTGELFF.